The 19 T cell receptor beta chains reported below all come from one sample, sequenced in a study of neurological immune-mediated disorders. TCRdb re-derived calls from the 5' RACE reads in MiXCR, one entry per CDR3 protein. The sample has fewer than 40,000 distinct CDR3 sequences; less than 15% are singletons. The sample's time point: longitudinal time-point 2. The sample taken for sequencing was PBMCs. The receptors were sampled from a woman aged 40-49 years in good health.

By share of the sample, this clonotype is medium-sized. The genes are TRBV6-6 and TRBJ2-7; 9 nucleotides align to TRBD1. CDR3 length: 15 amino acids. V was clipped by 5 bases and J by 3 bases; unmatched bases: 8. Germline V gives CDR1 MNHNY, CDR2 SVGAGI (reference sequence). The CDR3 DNA is TGTGCCAGCAGTCCTACCGGGACAGGGTACTACGAGCAGTACTTC. This translates into CASSPTGTGYYEQYF.

This clonotype was seen many times. The chain carries TRBV10-1 and TRBJ2-7; maybe TRBD1 (6 bases). With 6 bases removed from V and 4 bases from J, the gap between germline ends came to 13 bases. This CDR3 has 13 amino acids. Germline loops: CDR1 WNHNN, CDR2 SYGVQD (reference sequence). CDR3 in amino acids: CASSAQGQYEQYF. The CDR3 DNA sequence: TGCGCCAGCAGCGCGCAGGGGCAGTACGAGCAGTACTTC.

V gene TRBV5-1 combines with J gene TRBJ2-3; D gene unclear. Germline values: CDR1 SGHRS, CDR2 YFSETQ. Trimming left V 1 base short and J 0 bases short, with 12 bases between. The CDR3 covers 16 residues. In DNA form, the CDR3 reads TGCGCCAGCAGCTTGTCCCTCATAACTAGCACAGATACGCAGTATTTT. It codes for CASSLSLITSTDTQYF.

Many counts were recorded for this clonotype. The chain joins TRBV12-3 or TRBV12-4 to TRBJ1-1; D is perhaps TRBD1 (5 bases). The CDR3 sequence is 14 residues long. Trimming took off 5 bases at V and 1 base at J, with 11 bases between the two ends. For the CDR3, the DNA is TGTGCCAGCAGTCCGCTCGGGACGAACACTGAAGCTTTCTTT. This sequence encodes CASSPLGTNTEAFF.

Many counts were recorded for this clonotype. The V gene is TRBV20-1, the J gene TRBJ2-7; a weak D match, TRBD1 (5 bases). The V end was cut by 4 bases, the J end by 4 bases, with 20 bases between. CDR1 and CDR2 from the germline V gene are DFQATT and SNEGSKA (reference sequence). CDR3 length: 15 residues. Written as DNA, the CDR3 is TGCAGTGCTATGTCAACGACAGACCTGCCTTACGAGCAGTACTTC. Protein sequence: CSAMSTTDLPYEQYF.

This clonotype occurred many times. V usage is TRBV24-1 and J usage is TRBJ1-2, with D possibly TRBD1 on 5 matching bases. Germline CDR1 reads KGHDR; CDR2 reads SFDVKD. This CDR3 comprises 16 residues. V lost 4 bases to trimming and J lost 5 bases, with 19 bases between them. The DNA of the CDR3 is TGTGCCACCAGTGACCGTAACCCCGGGACCGGTTATGGCTACACCTTC. Translation gives CATSDRNPGTGYGYTF.

This clonotype has more than one count but fewer than ten. The rearrangement links TRBV7-6 to TRBJ2-5; the match to TRBD2 covers 7 bases. The CDR3 contains 16 residues. The germline V gene encodes CDR1 SGHVS and CDR2 FNYEAQ. Trimming removed 4 bases from V and 5 bases from J; junction bases left unmatched: 13. CDR3 DNA sequence: TGTGCCAGCAGCTCTATTAGCGGGTTTGGTCGGGAGACCCAGTACTTC. Protein sequence: CASSSISGFGRETQYF.

This clonotype was picked up many times. The chain is built from TRBV29-1 and TRBJ1-2; 8 positions match TRBD1. The ends lost 5 bases at V and 8 bases at J; junction bases unmatched: 19. The V gene's germline CDR1 is SQVTM and CDR2 ANQGSEA. The CDR3 loop spans 16 amino acids. The CDR3 is CSVRGYTDREPQGYTF. The CDR3 coding sequence is TGCAGCGTTCGAGGGTACACGGACAGGGAGCCCCAGGGCTACACCTTC.

This clonotype was seen at least ten times. CDR3 coding DNA: TGCAGTGCTAGAAACCCGCTTGATGTCTACACCGGGGAGCTGTTTTTT. This encodes CSARNPLDVYTGELFF. The chain recombines TRBV20-1 with TRBJ2-2; the D is unclear. CDR3 length: 16 amino acids. Germline CDR1 and CDR2: DFQATT and SNEGSKA (reference sequence). V was trimmed by 2 bases and J by 3 bases, leaving 16 bases between them.

Ten or more counts support this clonotype. The V call is TRBV7-9, the J call TRBJ1-4; D remains unclear. CDR1 and CDR2 (germline): SEHNR, FQNEAQ (reference sequence). The CDR3 runs to 14 residues. With 6 bases removed from V and 0 bases from J, the gap between germline ends came to 8 bases. The CDR3 sequence: CASRALSTNEKLFF. CDR3 coding DNA: TGTGCCAGCAGGGCATTGTCAACTAATGAAAAACTGTTTTTT.

This clonotype showed up many times. The chain combines TRBV5-1 with TRBJ2-7; 14 nucleotides match TRBD2. CDR1 is SGHRS and CDR2 is YFSETQ in the germline V gene. CDR3 length: 16 residues. Germline trimming cut 4 bases from V and 2 bases from J; bases unmatched to any gene: 5. In DNA, the CDR3 is TGCGCCAGCAGCGGGACTAGCGGGAGAATCACCTACGAGCAGTACTTC. Protein sequence: CASSGTSGRITYEQYF. The full variable domain, in which reference TRBV5-1 and TRBJ2-7 provide the parts outside the CDR3, is KAGVTQTPRYLIKTRGQQVTLSCSPISGHRSVSWYQQTPGQGLQFLFEYFSETQRNKGNFPGRFSGRQFSNSRSEMNVSTLELGDSALYLCASSGTSGRITYEQYFGPGTRLTVT.

This clonotype has ten or more counts. V is TRBV6-6 and J is TRBJ1-2; D call uncertain. Trimming removed 2 bases at V and 8 bases at J, with 12 bases between. This CDR3 region has 13 residues. Germline loops: CDR1 MNHNY, CDR2 SVGAGI (reference sequence). CDR3 region: CASSYNSLSGYTF. The CDR3 coding sequence is TGTGCCAGCAGTTACAACAGCCTAAGCGGCTACACCTTC.

This clonotype came up many times. The chain carries TRBV5-6 and TRBJ2-3; D ambiguous. Trimming shortened V by 2 bases and J by 3 bases, and 7 bases separated the two germline ends. CDR3 length equals 13 residues. CDR1 and CDR2 from the germline V gene are SGHDT and YYEEEE. CDR3 amino acids: CASSLLLTDTQYF. In DNA, the CDR3 is TGTGCCAGCAGCTTACTACTTACAGATACGCAGTATTTT.

Many counts were recorded for this clonotype. The rearrangement joins TRBV6-2 or TRBV6-3 to TRBJ2-3; unclear D gene. Trimming left V 7 bases short and J 0 bases short, with 8 bases between. Germline assignment: CDR1 MNHEY and CDR2 SVGEGT. This CDR3 contains 13 residues. The CDR3 here is CASKDPSTDTQYF. CDR3 DNA sequence: TGTGCCAGCAAGGACCCCAGCACAGATACGCAGTATTTT.

This clonotype was counted at least ten times. V and J are TRBV5-4 and TRBJ1-2; unclear D gene. Germline V gene data show CDR1 as SGHNT and CDR2 as YYREEE (reference sequence). This CDR3 contains 14 residues. Trimming stripped 1 base from V and 8 bases from J, with 15 bases between. CDR3 DNA: TGTGCCAGCAGCTTGCGGGAAGCTCCGAGGGGCTACACCTTC. It encodes CASSLREAPRGYTF.

This clonotype was recorded at least ten times. The V gene is TRBV20-1, the J gene TRBJ2-2; D is uncertain. This CDR3 contains 13 residues. CDR1 and CDR2 (germline): DFQATT, SNEGSKA (reference sequence). Trimming shortened V by 0 bases and J by 3 bases, and 5 bases separated the two germline ends. CDR3 sequence reads: CSAREGYTGELFF. CDR3 in DNA: TGCAGTGCTAGAGAAGGATACACCGGGGAGCTGTTTTTT.

For this clonotype: Possible read error: a much larger clone is one base away. This rearrangement joins TRBV28 to TRBJ1-5; TRBD1 agrees at 11 bases. The CDR3 consists of 17 residues. Germline CDR1 and CDR2: MDHEN and SYDVKM. The junction had 10 bases not matched to a gene; V was cut back by 1 base and J by 8 bases. CDR3 DNA: TGTGCCAGCAGTTTATCCCCCGGACAGGGGGCGGGGGAGCCCCAGCATTTT. This codes for CASSLSPGQGAGEPQHF. Full variable domain (outside the CDR3, taken from reference TRBV28 and TRBJ1-5): DVKVTQSSRYLVKRTGEKVFLECVQDMDHENMFWYRQDPGLGLRLIYFSYDVKMKEKGDIPEGYSVSREKKERFSLILESASTNQTSMYLCASSLSPGQGAGEPQHFGDGTRLSIL.

This clonotype came up many times. The gene calls are TRBV5-1 and TRBJ2-5, with 7 bases identical to TRBD2. J lost 0 bases, V lost 2 bases, and 1 base had no gene match. Germline V lookup: CDR1 SGHRS, CDR2 YFSETQ. This CDR3 is 14 amino acids long. Here the CDR3 DNA reads TGCGCCAGCAGCTTCGGGACTAACCAAGAGACCCAGTACTTC. Encoded protein: CASSFGTNQETQYF. Full variable domain (missing parts from reference TRBV5-1 and TRBJ2-5): KAGVTQTPRYLIKTRGQQVTLSCSPISGHRSVSWYQQTPGQGLQFLFEYFSETQRNKGNFPGRFSGRQFSNSRSEMNVSTLELGDSALYLCASSFGTNQETQYFGPGTRLLVL.

The rearrangement uses TRBV6-1 and TRBJ1-5; 9 nucleotides align to TRBD1. The V gene end was trimmed by 1 base and the J gene end by 4 bases; junction bases not matched to a gene: 2. This CDR3 comprises 15 residues. Germline CDR1 MNHNS, CDR2 SASEGT. Written as DNA, the CDR3 is TGTGCCAGCAGTGAAGGGGGGACAGGGAATCAGCCCCAGCATTTT. This translates into CASSEGGTGNQPQHF.